This TCR beta chain was documented in a study of T cells expressing NK-cell markers. Overall study context: Underlying the TCR beta repertoires were sorted CD3+CD56+NKG2C+, CD3+CD56+NKG2C- and CD3+CD56-NKG2C+ T cells.

In regard to this clonotype: Antigen specificity is unknown.

Study results and limitations: More than five donors showed dominant NKG2C+ clonotypes comprising about 1.0-7.5% of their CD8+ T cells. These clonotypes, the leaders elsewhere, also led the CD3+CD56-NKG2C+ fraction in several donors.

This CDR3 region has 15 residues. Germline V gene data show CDR1 as SNHLY and CDR2 as FYNNEI. No DNA is given; TCRdb re-called the 5' RACE reads and lists each CDR3 protein once. This table lists 200,000 to 300,000 distinct CDR3 sequences. The sample comprised blood T cells: a sorted CD56 or NKG2C T cell subset, CD4+ or CD8+ T cells, or bulk PBMC T cells (not recorded which). This rearrangement joins TRBV2 to TRBJ2-3; absent DNA, TCRdb's TRBD2 call cannot be checked. The sequence was obtained from a woman aged 18 to 69 in good health. CDR3 sequence reads: CASSDGSGGGDTQYF. Combining the CDR3 with reference TRBV2 and TRBJ2-3 gives the whole variable domain EPEVTQTPSHQVTQMGQEVILRCVPISNHLYFYWYRQILGQKVEFLVSFYNNEISEKSEIFDDQFSVERPDGSNFTLKIRSTKLEDSAMYFCASSDGSGGGDTQYFGPGTRLTVL.